Listed here are 16 T cell receptor beta chains from one sample, sequenced in a study of monozygotic twins with inflammatory bowel disease. TCRdb re-called the 5' RACE reads and catalogs CDR3 proteins one per entry, DNA excluded. The repertoire table contains approximately 110,000 distinct CDR3 sequences. The sequenced sample was blood. The receptors derive from a human donor with ulcerative colitis or Crohn's disease, or a healthy co-twin of an affected twin (not recorded which).

The V gene is TRBV7-9, the J gene TRBJ2-1; TCRdb designates TRBD1, a call that cannot be tested without DNA. CDR1 and CDR2 from the germline V gene are SEHNR and FQNEAQ (reference sequence). The CDR3 sequence is 16 residues long. CDR3 residues: CASSRRDGLKLDEQFF.

This chain links TRBV5-6 with TRBJ1-2. CDR1 is SGHDT and CDR2 is YYEEEE in the germline V gene. This CDR3 is built from 13 residues. The CDR3 loop reads CASSSAGGYGYTF. The complete variable domain, with remaining parts taken from reference TRBV5-6 and TRBJ1-2, reads DAGVTQSPTHLIKTRGQQVTLRCSPKSGHDTVSWYQQALGQGPQFIFQYYEEEERQRGNFPDRFSGHQFPNYSSELNVNALLLGDSALYLCASSSAGGYGYTFGSGTRLTVV.

The rearrangement links TRBV5-1 to TRBJ2-3. The germline V gene has CDR1 SGHRS and CDR2 YFSETQ. This CDR3 has 14 residues. CDR3 region: CASSLGQTTDTQYF.

V usage is TRBV15 and J usage is TRBJ1-6. CDR1 is LNHNV and CDR2 is YYDKDF in the germline V gene (reference sequence). This CDR3 spans 12 amino acids. The chain's CDR3 is CATSRDNSPLHF.

This rearrangement joins TRBV30 to TRBJ2-7; TCRdb outputs TRBD1, but without DNA this stays unchecked. Germline CDR1 is GTSNPN and CDR2 is SVGIG (reference sequence). The CDR3 is 15 residues long. The CDR3 sequence is CAWSTWDRNNYEQYF.

The chain is built from TRBV6-5 and TRBJ1-6; TCRdb indicates TRBD1, and absent DNA this call remains unverified. The V gene's germline CDR1 is MNHEY and CDR2 SVGAGI. The CDR3 contains 16 residues. The CDR3 here is CASSYSRDRGPGALHF.

This chain joins TRBV3-1 and TRBJ2-3; TCRdb proposes TRBD2, but this gene call is untestable without DNA. Germline V gives CDR1 LGHDT, CDR2 YNNKEL (reference sequence). There are 15 residues in the CDR3. The CDR3 here is CASSQAYSGTDTQYF.

The chain combines TRBV6-1 with TRBJ2-3; as DNA is missing, the TRBD2 call by TCRdb cannot be tested. This CDR3 contains 13 residues. CDR1 is MNHNS and CDR2 is SASEGT in the germline V gene. CDR3 protein: CASSETGLESMNF.

V and J are TRBV5-1 and TRBJ2-1; TCRdb's assignment of TRBD1 cannot be checked, as there is no DNA. CDR3 length: 15 amino acids. Germline CDR1 reads SGHRS; CDR2 reads YFSETQ. CDR3: CASSLLPGRENEQFF.

The V and J genes are TRBV7-2 and TRBJ1-4; the D call from TCRdb, TRBD1, cannot be confirmed without DNA. The CDR3 loop spans 14 amino acids. From germline, CDR1 is SGHTA and CDR2 FQGNSA. CDR3 sequence: CASSSGRWGEKLFF.

The rearrangement joins TRBV9 to TRBJ2-3; there is no DNA to check the TCRdb D call of TRBD2. The germline CDR1 and CDR2 sequences are SGDLS and YYNGEE. The CDR3 covers 16 residues. CDR3 protein: CASSIAAGGGTDTQYF.

This rearrangement joins TRBV6-2 or TRBV6-3 to TRBJ2-2; TCRdb picks TRBD1, but there is no DNA to check that call. The CDR3 totals 13 residues. Per the germline V gene, CDR1 is MNHEY and CDR2 is SVGEGT. The CDR3: CASRRGATGELFF.

The CDR3 here is CSARDPGQGLDTQYF. V gene TRBV20-1 combines with J gene TRBJ2-3; TCRdb outputs TRBD1, but without DNA this stays unchecked. The length of the CDR3 is 15 residues. The germline gives CDR1 DFQATT, CDR2 SNEGSKA (reference sequence).

The chain couples TRBV7-3 to TRBJ1-1; absent DNA, TCRdb's TRBD1 call cannot be checked. The CDR3 is 14 amino acids. Germline assignment: CDR1 SGHTA and CDR2 FQGTGA. The CDR3 here is CASSPADRVTEAFF.

The V call is TRBV29-1, the J call TRBJ1-1. Looked up from germline, CDR1 is SQVTM and CDR2 is ANQGSEA. This CDR3 has 12 residues. The CDR3 is CSVVELNTEAFF.

The J gene is TRBJ2-4, the V gene TRBV20-1; as DNA is missing, the TRBD2 call by TCRdb cannot be tested. Germline loops: CDR1 DFQATT, CDR2 SNEGSKA (reference sequence). The CDR3 extends over 19 amino acids. The CDR3 is CSARAPTSGGILAKNIQYF.